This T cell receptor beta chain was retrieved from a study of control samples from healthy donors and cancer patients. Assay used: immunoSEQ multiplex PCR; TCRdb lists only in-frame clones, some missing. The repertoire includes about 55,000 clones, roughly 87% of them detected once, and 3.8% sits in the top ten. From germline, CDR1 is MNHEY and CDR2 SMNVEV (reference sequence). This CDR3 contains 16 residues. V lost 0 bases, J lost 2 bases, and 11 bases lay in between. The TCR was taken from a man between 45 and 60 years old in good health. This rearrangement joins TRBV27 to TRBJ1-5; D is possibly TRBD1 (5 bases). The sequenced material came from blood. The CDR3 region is CASSLSSRVGNQPQHF. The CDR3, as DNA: TGTGCCAGCAGTTTATCGTCCAGGGTGGGCAATCAGCCCCAGCATTTT.